These 11 T cell receptor beta chains were all obtained from the same sample, sequenced in a study of blood T cell repertoires in COVID-19. Sequenced by immunoSEQ multiplex PCR; TCRdb stores in-frame clones only, minus some. This table has about 320,000 clones, under 95% appearing once. Material for sequencing was PBMCs or T cells enriched from blood (not recorded which). These receptors were collected from a man aged 60-69 years who had recovered from COVID-19.

The chain links TRBV7-8 to TRBJ1-2; TRBD1 agrees at 10 bases. Germline lookup yields CDR1 SGHVS and CDR2 FQNEAQ. V was pared by 4 bases and J by 9 bases, with 14 bases of the junction left unmatched. CDR3 length equals 16 residues. CDR3 bases: TGTGCCAGCAGCTCCGCGCCCAGACAGGGGGCGCGGAGCTACACCTTC. It codes for CASSSAPRQGARSYTF.

The V and J genes are TRBV30 and TRBJ1-5; D ambiguous. Per germline, CDR1 GTSNPN and CDR2 SVGIG (reference sequence). This CDR3 comprises 13 residues. The V and J ends lost 1 base and 5 bases respectively, with 9 bases between them. The CDR3 is CAWSAGFDQPQHF. The CDR3 DNA is TGTGCCTGGAGTGCGGGTTTCGATCAGCCCCAGCATTTT.

This chain links TRBV4-3 with TRBJ1-4; D remains unclear. The ends were cut back, 0 bases at V and 4 bases at J, with 12 bases in the middle. Germline V gene sequence: CDR1 LGHNA, CDR2 YSLEER. CDR3 length: 16 residues. DNA for the CDR3: TGCGCCAGCAGCCAAGATCGAGGAAGAAGTAATGAAAAACTGTTTTTT. It yields the protein CASSQDRGRSNEKLFF.

The V and J genes are TRBV29-1 and TRBJ2-1; D might be TRBD1 (6 bases). CDR1 is SQVTM, CDR2 ANQGSEA, per germline. This CDR3 is 15 amino acids long. Trimming left V 4 bases short and J 8 bases short, with 21 bases between. The CDR3 nucleotides read TGCAGCGTTGGATTGTGGGTCGCCAGGGGCTATGAGCAGTTCTTC. Residues: CSVGLWVARGYEQFF.

The rearrangement links TRBV7-9 to TRBJ2-1; the match to TRBD2 covers 8 bases. The CDR3 runs 16 residues. CDR1 SEHNR and CDR2 FQNEAQ come from the germline V gene (reference sequence). V lost 1 base to trimming and J lost 1 base; unmatched junction nucleotides: 3. This CDR3 is CASSLGGGRSYNEQFF. The CDR3, as DNA: TGTGCCAGCAGCTTAGGAGGCGGGAGGTCCTACAATGAGCAGTTCTTC.

The J gene is TRBJ1-2, the V gene TRBV5-4; D unclear. V was clipped by 4 bases and J by 3 bases, with 13 bases between them. Germline V gene sequence: CDR1 SGHNT, CDR2 YYREEE (reference sequence). This CDR3 is 14 amino acids long. The CDR3 loop reads CASSPNYRDYGYTF. CDR3 in DNA: TGTGCCAGCAGCCCGAATTACCGGGACTATGGCTACACCTTC.

This chain joins TRBV7-9 and TRBJ1-4, with D tentatively TRBD1 (5 bases). The CDR3 totals 15 residues. V shed 8 bases and J shed 6 bases, with 19 bases lying between them. CDR1 is SEHNR, CDR2 FQNEAQ, per germline (reference sequence). The CDR3 DNA reads as TGTGCCAGCCGCCCTCCGGGACTGGGACATGAAAAACTGTTTTTT. This sequence encodes CASRPPGLGHEKLFF.

The chain joins TRBV5-6 to TRBJ1-5; 7 bases are shared with TRBD1. In germline, CDR1 is SGHDT, CDR2 YYEEEE. The CDR3 loop spans 15 amino acids. V trimming: 2 bases; J trimming: 2 bases; junction bases outside the gene matches: 4. Written as DNA, the CDR3 is TGTGCCAGCAGCTTTACAGGGGTTGGCAATCAGCCCCAGCATTTT. Protein: CASSFTGVGNQPQHF.

The chain employs TRBV10-3 and TRBJ1-2, with D maybe TRBD1 (6 bases). Germline CDR1 is ENHRY and CDR2 is SYGVKD. V dropped 3 bases and J dropped 8 bases, with 22 bases sitting between them. The CDR3 runs to 16 residues. The CDR3 sequence: CAISDAQGEGSRGYTF. CDR3 nucleotides: TGTGCCATCAGTGACGCACAGGGAGAGGGGAGTCGGGGCTACACCTTC.

The V call is TRBV14, the J call TRBJ1-1; D is unresolved. Germline CDR1 and CDR2: SGHDN and FVKESK. Trimming removed 1 base at V and 5 bases at J, with 11 bases between. The CDR3 covers 14 residues. CDR3 amino acids: CASSQGGGATEAFF. The DNA for the CDR3 is TGTGCCAGCAGCCAAGGAGGCGGTGCTACTGAAGCTTTCTTT.

The chain employs TRBV4-1 and TRBJ1-5; perhaps TRBD1 as D (5 bases). Trimming cost V 2 bases and J 3 bases, with 11 bases left between them. Germline V gene lookup returns CDR1 MGHRA and CDR2 YSYEKL. This CDR3 is 15 amino acids long. Written as DNA, the CDR3 is TGCGCCAGCAGCCAACCGACAGAAATCAATCAGCCCCAGCATTTT. This sequence encodes CASSQPTEINQPQHF.